This TCR beta chain appears in the sequencing data of a study of T cell responses to AZD1222 COVID-19 vaccine. The V gene's germline CDR1 is LGHNA and CDR2 YSLEER. J lost 1 base, V lost 4 bases, and 9 bases had no gene match. This CDR3 comprises 16 residues. General study results and limits: After two AZD1222 doses, spike-specific TCR breadth and depth rose versus day 0. Spike was spanned by vaccine-associated CD4 TCRs, with dominance at 160-218 and 743-854. The donors showed a predominance of white British ancestry and of females, with possible underestimation of clonal diversity.

TCRdb's copy holds only in-frame clones and misses some; the assay was immunoSEQ multiplex PCR. The sample records 130,000 or so clones, roughly 90% being singletons. Concerning this clone itself: Its specificity is not known.

The receptor was derived from an adult in good health. The rearrangement uses TRBV4-3 and TRBJ2-7; 8 bases are a match to TRBD2. Sequenced material: peripheral blood, taken on day 0 of AZD1222 vaccination. The CDR3 here is CASSRGRAGGSYEQYF. DNA for the CDR3: TGCGCCAGCAGCCGAGGGAGGGCGGGGGGATCCTACGAGCAGTACTTC.